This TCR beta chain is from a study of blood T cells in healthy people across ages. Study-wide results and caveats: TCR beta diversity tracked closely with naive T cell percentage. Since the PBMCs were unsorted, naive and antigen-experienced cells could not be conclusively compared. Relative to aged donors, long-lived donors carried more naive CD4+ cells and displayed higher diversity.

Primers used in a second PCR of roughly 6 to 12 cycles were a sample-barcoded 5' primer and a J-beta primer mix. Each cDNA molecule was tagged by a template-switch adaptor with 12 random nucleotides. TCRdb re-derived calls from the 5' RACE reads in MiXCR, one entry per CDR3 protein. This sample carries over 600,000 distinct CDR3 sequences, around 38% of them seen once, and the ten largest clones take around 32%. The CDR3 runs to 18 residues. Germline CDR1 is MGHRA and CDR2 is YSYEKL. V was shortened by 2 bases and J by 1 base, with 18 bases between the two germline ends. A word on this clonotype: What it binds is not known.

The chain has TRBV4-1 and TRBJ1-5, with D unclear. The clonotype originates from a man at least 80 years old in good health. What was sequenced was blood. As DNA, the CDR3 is TGCGCCAGCAGCCAACCTGGACGGGTAAGTGGAAGCAATCAGCCCCAGCATTTT. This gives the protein CASSQPGRVSGSNQPQHF.